This T cell receptor (beta chain) was sequenced in a study of cytomegalovirus exposure and HLA in healthy donors. General observations from the study: It was about 180 TCR beta chains that were listed as cytomegalovirus-associated. The authors later found TCR association rates varying by HLA locus, with DRB1 most and HLA-C fewest. Rarity held for most TCR sequences, but there were some public TCRs that occurred in many donors.

Each of the donors was a healthy bone marrow donor. V was pared by 5 bases and J by 5 bases, with 13 bases of the junction left unmatched. CDR1 and CDR2 (germline): MDHEN, SYDVKM. CDR3 size: 16 residues. PCR amplification relied on 60 Vbeta primers (plus 13 Jbeta primers). Sequenced by immunoSEQ multiplex PCR; TCRdb stores in-frame clones only, minus some. This table holds some 170,000 clones, 70% to 75% found once. With regard to this clone: Its target is unknown.

This rearrangement joins TRBV28 to TRBJ2-3; 7 nucleotides agree with TRBD2. This clonotype was sampled from a man younger than 30 in good health and CMV-seropositive. Sequences were obtained from PBMCs. CDR3 DNA sequence: TGTGCCAGCAGTCCCCACAGCGGGGAGCGGGAAGATACGCAGTATTTT. Its protein is CASSPHSGEREDTQYF.